The rows below give T cell receptor beta chains drawn from one sample of a study of T-cell reconstitution after alpha-beta-depleted transplantation in children. TCRdb itself ran the PCR reads through MiXCR, one entry per CDR3 protein. Counted here are 450,000 to 500,000 distinct CDR3 sequences, under 15% occurring once; the ten biggest clones make up roughly 5.4%. Sample: PBMCs from the stem cell graft donor, taken from the stem cell graft. All receptors come from a human donor who donated a stem cell graft to a child with combined immunodeficiency. Each CDR3 is given with its conserved first and last residue. Fields, in order: J gene, V gene, clone size, D gene, CDR3 protein, CDR3 DNA. D genes are given only for firm matches. Expanded clones are given a class, and other clones once, few, many or no size at all.

J: TRBJ1-1
V: TRBV13
size: few
D: -
CDR3: CASSFGAMNTEAFF
DNA: TGTGCCAGCAGCTTCGGGGCTATGAACACTGAAGCTTTCTTT

J: TRBJ2-1
V: TRBV18
size: few
D: TRBD2
CDR3: CASSPPVTSGSYNEQFF
DNA: TGTGCCAGCTCACCACCGGTGACTAGCGGGAGTTACAATGAGCAGTTCTTC

J: TRBJ2-5
V: TRBV7-3
size: -
D: -
CDR3: CASSPPGSEETQYF
DNA: TGTGCCAGCAGTCCACCCGGCAGTGAAGAGACCCAGTACTTC

J: TRBJ2-7
V: TRBV3-1
size: -
D: -
CDR3: CASSQIHEQYF
DNA: TGTGCCAGCAGCCAGATCCACGAGCAGTACTTC

J: TRBJ2-3
V: TRBV29-1
size: many
D: -
CDR3: CSVDSLAGWPDTQYF
DNA: TGCAGCGTTGATTCATTGGCGGGGTGGCCAGATACGCAGTATTTT

J: TRBJ2-5
V: TRBV7-8
size: few
D: -
CDR3: CASSLRAPQETQYF
DNA: TGTGCCAGCAGCCTCCGGGCACCACAAGAGACCCAGTACTTC

J: TRBJ1-1
V: TRBV2
size: few
D: -
CDR3: CASSGGAWMNTEAFF
DNA: TGTGCCAGCAGTGGGGGGGCCTGGATGAACACTGAAGCTTTCTTT

J: TRBJ2-7
V: TRBV5-1
size: few
D: -
CDR3: CASSLDPSPVVGIYEQYF
DNA: TGCGCCAGCAGCTTGGATCCCTCCCCCGTCGTGGGTATCTACGAGCAGTACTTC

J: TRBJ2-5
V: TRBV18
size: -
D: -
CDR3: CASSPREDSLETQYF
DNA: TGTGCCAGCTCACCAAGAGAGGATAGCCTGGAGACCCAGTACTTC

J: TRBJ2-3
V: TRBV7-9
size: -
D: -
CDR3: CASSSLLYTQYF
DNA: TGTGCCAGCAGCTCCCTACTGTATACGCAGTATTTT

J: TRBJ1-5
V: TRBV27
size: few
D: -
CDR3: CASSRVQELYSNQPQHF
DNA: TGTGCCAGCAGTCGCGTACAGGAGCTCTATAGCAATCAGCCCCAGCATTTT

J: TRBJ2-1
V: TRBV9
size: many
D: TRBD2
CDR3: CASSLSGTSGGGNEQFF
DNA: TGTGCCAGCAGCTTATCAGGGACTAGCGGGGGTGGGAATGAGCAGTTCTTC

J: TRBJ2-1
V: TRBV11-1
size: many
D: -
CDR3: CASSLATLPGPRVGNEQFF
DNA: TGTGCCAGCAGCTTAGCTACCCTCCCGGGACCCCGGGTAGGCAATGAGCAGTTCTTC

J: TRBJ2-5
V: TRBV20-1
size: few
D: -
CDR3: CSASALKETQYF
DNA: TGCAGTGCTAGCGCGCTAAAAGAGACCCAGTACTTC

J: TRBJ1-2
V: TRBV29-1
size: few
D: TRBD1
CDR3: CSVGTANYGYTF
DNA: TGCAGCGTCGGGACAGCTAACTATGGCTACACCTTC

J: TRBJ2-3
V: TRBV5-5
size: -
D: TRBD1
CDR3: CASSLEWGTGGTDTQYF
DNA: TGTGCCAGCAGCTTGGAGTGGGGGACAGGGGGGACAGATACGCAGTATTTT

J: TRBJ2-3
V: TRBV2
size: -
D: -
CDR3: CASCRDRNTQYF
DNA: TGTGCCAGCTGCAGGGACCGTAATACGCAGTATTTT

J: TRBJ1-2
V: TRBV11-2
size: -
D: -
CDR3: CASSFLQGPHGYTF
DNA: TGTGCCAGCAGCTTCCTACAGGGACCTCATGGCTACACCTTC

J: TRBJ1-5
V: TRBV9
size: -
D: -
CDR3: CASSVEASYQPQHF
DNA: TGTGCCAGCAGCGTAGAAGCCTCTTATCAGCCCCAGCATTTT

J: TRBJ2-1
V: TRBV29-1
size: -
D: -
CDR3: CSASGVGGYYEQFF
DNA: TGCAGCGCCTCCGGGGTGGGGGGTTACTATGAGCAGTTCTTC

J: TRBJ2-7
V: TRBV7-7
size: -
D: -
CDR3: CASSQGHMGDEQYF
DNA: TGTGCCAGCAGCCAGGGACACATGGGGGACGAGCAGTACTTC

J: TRBJ2-7
V: TRBV7-3
size: -
D: TRBD1
CDR3: CASSDATGDEQYF
DNA: TGTGCCAGCAGCGACGCTACAGGGGACGAGCAGTACTTC

J: TRBJ1-2
V: TRBV12-3/TRBV12-4
size: many
D: -
CDR3: CASSSDSTYGYTF
DNA: TGTGCCAGCAGTTCGGACAGCACCTATGGCTACACCTTC

J: TRBJ2-1
V: TRBV7-2
size: few
D: -
CDR3: CASSPPQGSSYNEQFF
DNA: TGTGCCAGCAGCCCACCCCAGGGGAGCTCCTACAATGAGCAGTTCTTC

J: TRBJ2-7
V: TRBV29-1
size: few
D: -
CDR3: CSVEGAAYEQYF
DNA: TGCAGCGTTGAAGGGGCAGCCTACGAGCAGTACTTC

J: TRBJ2-3
V: TRBV5-1
size: -
D: -
CDR3: CASSLASARTDTQYF
DNA: TGCGCCAGCAGCTTGGCTAGCGCCCGCACAGATACGCAGTATTTT

J: TRBJ2-2
V: TRBV25-1
size: many
D: -
CDR3: CASSEYVTGGGELFF
DNA: TGTGCCAGCAGTGAATATGTGACCGGAGGCGGGGAGCTGTTTTTT

J: TRBJ2-5
V: TRBV12-3/TRBV12-4
size: few
D: TRBD2
CDR3: CASSGRGQETQYF
DNA: TGTGCCAGTAGCGGGAGAGGCCAAGAGACCCAGTACTTC

J: TRBJ1-5
V: TRBV6-1
size: few
D: TRBD1
CDR3: CASSVQTGGDGQPQHF
DNA: TGTGCCAGCAGTGTCCAAACAGGGGGCGATGGTCAGCCCCAGCATTTT

J: TRBJ2-3
V: TRBV27
size: -
D: TRBD2
CDR3: CASSFGGDRGGTDTQYF
DNA: TGTGCCAGCAGTTTCGGAGGGGACCGGGGGGGCACAGATACGCAGTATTTT

J: TRBJ1-5
V: TRBV30
size: few
D: -
CDR3: CAWGVNYNQPQHF
DNA: TGTGCCTGGGGTGTTAATTACAATCAGCCCCAGCATTTT

J: TRBJ2-5
V: TRBV4-3
size: -
D: TRBD1
CDR3: CASSPDRAWETQYF
DNA: TGCGCCAGCAGCCCTGACAGGGCGTGGGAGACCCAGTACTTC

J: TRBJ1-3
V: TRBV27
size: few
D: TRBD1
CDR3: CASSKQGTGNTIYF
DNA: TGTGCCAGCAGCAAACAGGGGACTGGAAACACCATATATTTT

J: TRBJ1-4
V: TRBV12-3/TRBV12-4
size: -
D: -
CDR3: CASSEGDTMGEKLFF
DNA: TGTGCCAGCAGTGAAGGGGACACCATGGGGGAAAAACTGTTTTTT

J: TRBJ2-1
V: TRBV12-3/TRBV12-4
size: -
D: TRBD2
CDR3: CASSLPGLAGFHEQFF
DNA: TGTGCCAGCAGTTTACCCGGACTAGCGGGCTTCCATGAGCAGTTCTTC

J: TRBJ2-1
V: TRBV30
size: once
D: -
CDR3: CAWSVRAVRYNEQFF
DNA: TGTGCCTGGAGTGTACGGGCCGTTAGATACAATGAGCAGTTCTTC

J: TRBJ2-7
V: TRBV5-1
size: few
D: -
CDR3: CASSLGVAEFFYEQYF
DNA: TGCGCCAGCAGCTTGGGGGTAGCGGAGTTCTTCTACGAGCAGTACTTC

J: TRBJ2-7
V: TRBV7-9
size: few
D: -
CDR3: CASSFGQGLAGWYEQYF
DNA: TGTGCCAGCAGCTTCGGACAGGGGCTAGCGGGATGGTACGAGCAGTACTTC

J: TRBJ2-5
V: TRBV20-1
size: -
D: TRBD1
CDR3: CSAREGRGYETQYF
DNA: TGCAGTGCTAGAGAGGGCAGGGGGTACGAGACCCAGTACTTC

J: TRBJ2-1
V: TRBV12-3/TRBV12-4
size: -
D: -
CDR3: CASSLRGGRSSYNEQFF
DNA: TGTGCCAGCAGTTTAAGGGGGGGCCGGAGCTCCTACAATGAGCAGTTCTTC

J: TRBJ1-2
V: TRBV10-3
size: many
D: TRBD1
CDR3: CAITRDSANYGYTF
DNA: TGTGCCATCACCAGGGACAGCGCTAACTATGGCTACACCTTC

J: TRBJ2-3
V: TRBV5-1
size: few
D: -
CDR3: CASSLARFRESSTDTQYF
DNA: TGCGCCAGCAGCTTGGCCAGGTTTCGGGAGTCTAGCACAGATACGCAGTATTTT

J: TRBJ2-3
V: TRBV7-2
size: few
D: TRBD1
CDR3: CASSPTVGTGMNTQYF
DNA: TGTGCCAGCAGCCCGACCGTTGGGACAGGGATGAATACGCAGTATTTT

J: TRBJ2-1
V: TRBV12-3/TRBV12-4
size: many
D: -
CDR3: CASSSSRMDEQFF
DNA: TGTGCCAGCAGTTCGAGCCGCATGGATGAGCAGTTCTTC

J: TRBJ1-1
V: TRBV9
size: few
D: TRBD1
CDR3: CASSVGVGDSNTEAFF
DNA: TGTGCCAGCAGCGTAGGGGTGGGGGACAGTAACACTGAAGCTTTCTTT

J: TRBJ2-1
V: TRBV12-3/TRBV12-4
size: -
D: TRBD1
CDR3: CASSFGTGSEQFF
DNA: TGTGCCAGCAGTTTTGGGACAGGGAGTGAGCAGTTCTTC

J: TRBJ2-7
V: TRBV12-3/TRBV12-4
size: few
D: -
CDR3: CASSMVGTFDEQYF
DNA: TGTGCCAGCAGCATGGTAGGGACCTTCGACGAGCAGTACTTC

J: TRBJ2-1
V: TRBV5-1
size: many
D: TRBD2
CDR3: CASSLGLGSYNEQFF
DNA: TGCGCCAGCAGCCTAGGACTAGGGTCCTACAATGAGCAGTTCTTC

J: TRBJ1-1
V: TRBV5-1
size: few
D: -
CDR3: CASSFIENTEAFF
DNA: TGCGCCAGCAGCTTTATTGAGAACACTGAAGCTTTCTTT

J: TRBJ2-5
V: TRBV27
size: -
D: -
CDR3: CASSLSGDWQETQYF
DNA: TGTGCCAGCAGTTTATCGGGGGACTGGCAAGAGACCCAGTACTTC

J: TRBJ1-5
V: TRBV20-1
size: -
D: -
CDR3: CSASQAPGSQPQHF
DNA: TGCAGTGCTAGTCAGGCCCCGGGATCCCAGCCCCAGCATTTT

J: TRBJ2-1
V: TRBV6-5
size: few
D: TRBD2
CDR3: CASSYSLVGGTRTYNEQFF
DNA: TGTGCCAGCAGTTACTCTCTGGTCGGTGGGACTAGAACCTACAATGAGCAGTTCTTC

J: TRBJ2-7
V: TRBV7-2
size: few
D: TRBD2
CDR3: CASSLVAGTGGYEQYF
DNA: TGTGCCAGCAGCTTAGTGGCCGGGACGGGGGGCTACGAGCAGTACTTC

J: TRBJ2-7
V: TRBV20-1
size: few
D: TRBD2
CDR3: CSARFSGRVDEQYF
DNA: TGCAGTGCTAGATTCAGCGGGAGAGTCGACGAGCAGTACTTC

J: TRBJ2-7
V: TRBV20-1
size: few
D: -
CDR3: CSARGRAGRSYEQYF
DNA: TGCAGTGCTAGAGGTCGGGCGGGCCGCTCCTACGAGCAGTACTTC

J: TRBJ2-1
V: TRBV5-6
size: few
D: -
CDR3: CASSPQGSSSYNEQFF
DNA: TGTGCCAGCAGCCCTCAGGGCTCCTCCTCCTACAATGAGCAGTTCTTC

J: TRBJ2-7
V: TRBV11-2
size: -
D: -
CDR3: CASSAGRWPEQYF
DNA: TGTGCCAGCAGCGCAGGGCGGTGGCCCGAGCAGTACTTC

J: TRBJ1-2
V: TRBV5-1
size: few
D: -
CDR3: CASSDGTAAYGYTF
DNA: TGCGCCAGCAGCGACGGGACCGCAGCCTATGGCTACACCTTC